A selection of T cell receptor beta chains follows, all from one sample in a study of PD-L1 blockade in urothelial cancer. The data were produced by immunoSEQ multiplex PCR, yet TCRdb's version contains in-frame clones alone and is incomplete. Seen here are about 130,000 clones, less than 85% observed once, and the top ten hold 3.2%. Material: PBMCs, obtained around atezolizumab (anti-PD-L1) treatment. Receptors were obtained from a man aged 50 or older with urothelial cancer. CDR3s include the opening cysteine and the closing phenylalanine or tryptophan. Each record gives: D gene, clone size, V gene, CDR3 protein. D genes are given only for firm matches. Some rows mark clone size as missing; the rest say once, few, many or name a class of expanded clone.

D: -
size: -
V: TRBV6-5
CDR3: CASSYGGGAYEQYF

D: TRBD2
size: -
V: TRBV13
CDR3: CASRTRLAGGTYEQYF

D: TRBD1
size: -
V: TRBV5-1
CDR3: CASSPGQGAYEQYF

D: -
size: -
V: TRBV5-4
CDR3: CASRIMGGPETQYF

D: -
size: -
V: TRBV5-4
CDR3: CASSFARYQETQYF

D: TRBD2
size: -
V: TRBV7-8
CDR3: CASSTPGLAEGYEQYF

D: TRBD2
size: -
V: TRBV5-1
CDR3: CASSFGGGTNTGELFF

D: TRBD2
size: -
V: TRBV4-2
CDR3: CASSLAGEGTGANVLTF

D: TRBD2
size: -
V: TRBV2
CDR3: CASRFRTSGLQETQYF

D: TRBD2
size: -
V: TRBV6-4
CDR3: CASSVRLAEDNEQFF

D: -
size: -
V: TRBV15
CDR3: CATSRPGRPQETQYF

D: TRBD1
size: -
V: TRBV27
CDR3: CASSPGQGVGSPLHF

D: -
size: -
V: TRBV28
CDR3: CASSLAGTYEQYF

D: -
size: -
V: TRBV5-1
CDR3: CASSLGQRPNNEQFF

D: TRBD1
size: -
V: TRBV27
CDR3: CASSNGQGLRGYTF

D: -
size: -
V: TRBV5-4
CDR3: CASSSQIPGKLKETQYF

D: -
size: once
V: TRBV10-3
CDR3: CAISEEEREQFF

D: TRBD1
size: once
V: TRBV29-1
CDR3: CSVEDLGQGIDTQYF

D: TRBD2
size: -
V: TRBV27
CDR3: CASATRTSGSSGTGELFF

D: -
size: once
V: TRBV7-9
CDR3: CASSYVGEKLFF

D: -
size: few
V: TRBV18
CDR3: CASSPNTGNSPLHF

D: -
size: -
V: TRBV7-8
CDR3: CASSSMNTEAFF

D: -
size: -
V: TRBV30
CDR3: CAWTPTTPTNQPQHF

D: -
size: -
V: TRBV28
CDR3: CASSFPSTATYNEKLFF

D: -
size: -
V: TRBV15
CDR3: CATSRDRRSGDSNQPQHF

D: TRBD1
size: -
V: TRBV4-1
CDR3: CASSQDEFRTGGREKLFF

D: TRBD2
size: -
V: TRBV16
CDR3: CASASGRAHEQFF

D: TRBD2
size: -
V: TRBV5-1
CDR3: CASSGGGLAGVYEQYF

D: TRBD1
size: -
V: TRBV18
CDR3: CASSPTGTGGYEAFF

D: TRBD1
size: many
V: TRBV11-3
CDR3: CASSGGQSPDTQYF

D: TRBD1
size: -
V: TRBV5-8
CDR3: CASSPRGQGGLYEQYF